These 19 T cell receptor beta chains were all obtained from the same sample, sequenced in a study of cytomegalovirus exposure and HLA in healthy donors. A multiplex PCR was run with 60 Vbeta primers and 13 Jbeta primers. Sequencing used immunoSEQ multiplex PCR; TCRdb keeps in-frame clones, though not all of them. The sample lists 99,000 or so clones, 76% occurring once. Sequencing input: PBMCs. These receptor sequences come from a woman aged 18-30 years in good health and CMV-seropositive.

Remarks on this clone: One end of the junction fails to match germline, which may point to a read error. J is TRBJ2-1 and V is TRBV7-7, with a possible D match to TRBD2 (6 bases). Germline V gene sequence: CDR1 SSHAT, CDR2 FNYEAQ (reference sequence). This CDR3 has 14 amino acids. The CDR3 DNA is TGTGCTAGCAGCGACCGACTAGGAAACAATGAGCAGTTCTTC. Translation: CASSDRLGNNEQFF.

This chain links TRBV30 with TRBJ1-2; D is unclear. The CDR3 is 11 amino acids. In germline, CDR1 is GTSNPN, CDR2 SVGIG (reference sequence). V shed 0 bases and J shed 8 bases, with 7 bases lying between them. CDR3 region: CAWSVEGGYTF. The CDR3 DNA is TGTGCCTGGAGTGTTGAGGGAGGCTACACCTTC.

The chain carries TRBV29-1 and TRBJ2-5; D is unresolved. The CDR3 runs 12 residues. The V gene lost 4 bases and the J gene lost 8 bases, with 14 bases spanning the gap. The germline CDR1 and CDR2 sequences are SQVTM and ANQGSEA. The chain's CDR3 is CSVGDPMATQYF. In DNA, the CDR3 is TGCAGCGTTGGAGACCCAATGGCTACCCAGTACTTC.

As DNA, the CDR3 is TGTGCCAGCAGCTTAGTAGGTCAGGGGAACACCGGGGAGCTGTTTTTT. Translated, it gives CASSLVGQGNTGELFF. This chain joins TRBV7-6 and TRBJ2-2; TRBD1 might be the D (5 bases). CDR3 length: 16 residues. The germline V gene encodes CDR1 SGHVS and CDR2 FNYEAQ. V lost 1 base and J lost 1, with 10 bases in between.

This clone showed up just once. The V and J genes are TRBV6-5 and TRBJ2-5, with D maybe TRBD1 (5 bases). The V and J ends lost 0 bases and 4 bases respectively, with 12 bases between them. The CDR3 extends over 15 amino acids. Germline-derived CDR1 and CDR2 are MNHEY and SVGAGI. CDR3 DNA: TGTGCCAGCAGTTACTCGGTTGGTCAGGGAGAGACCCAGTACTTC. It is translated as CASSYSVGQGETQYF.

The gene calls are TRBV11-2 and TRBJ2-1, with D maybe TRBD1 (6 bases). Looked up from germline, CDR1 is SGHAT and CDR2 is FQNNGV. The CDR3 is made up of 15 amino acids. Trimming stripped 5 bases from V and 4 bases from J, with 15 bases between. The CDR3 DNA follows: TGTGCCAGCAGCCGAGGGCAGGGGAGTTACAATGAGCAGTTCTTC. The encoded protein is CASSRGQGSYNEQFF. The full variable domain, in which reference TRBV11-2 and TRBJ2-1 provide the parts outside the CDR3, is EAGVAQSPRYKIIEKRQSVAFWCNPISGHATLYWYQQILGQGPKLLIQFQNNGVVDDSQLPKDRFSAERLKGVDSTLKIQPAKLEDSAVYLCASSRGQGSYNEQFFGPGTRLTVL.

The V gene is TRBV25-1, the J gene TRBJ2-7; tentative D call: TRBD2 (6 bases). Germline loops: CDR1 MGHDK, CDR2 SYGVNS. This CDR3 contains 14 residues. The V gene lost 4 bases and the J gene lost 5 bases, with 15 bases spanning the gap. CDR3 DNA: TGTGCCAGCAGTGCTACGGCGGGGAGAAACGAGCAGTACTTC. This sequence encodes CASSATAGRNEQYF.

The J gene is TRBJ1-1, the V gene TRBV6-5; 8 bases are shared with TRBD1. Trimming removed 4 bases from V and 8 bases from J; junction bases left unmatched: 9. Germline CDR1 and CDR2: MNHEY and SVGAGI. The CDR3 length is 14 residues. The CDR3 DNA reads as TGTGCCAGCAGTTGGTCCAGGACAGGGAACGAAGCTTTCTTT. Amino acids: CASSWSRTGNEAFF.

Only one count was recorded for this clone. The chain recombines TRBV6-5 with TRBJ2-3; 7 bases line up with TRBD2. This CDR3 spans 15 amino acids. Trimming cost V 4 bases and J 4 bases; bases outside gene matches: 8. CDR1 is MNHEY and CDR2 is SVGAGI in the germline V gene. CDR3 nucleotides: TGTGCCAGCAGTTTACCGACGGGAGGACCAGATACGCAGTATTTT. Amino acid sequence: CASSLPTGGPDTQYF.

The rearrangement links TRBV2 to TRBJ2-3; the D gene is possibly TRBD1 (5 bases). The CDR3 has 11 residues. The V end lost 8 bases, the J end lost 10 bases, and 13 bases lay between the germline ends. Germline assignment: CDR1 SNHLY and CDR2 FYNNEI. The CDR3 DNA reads TGTGCCAGCTCAGGGTTGGTGGCGCAGTATTTT. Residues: CASSGLVAQYF.

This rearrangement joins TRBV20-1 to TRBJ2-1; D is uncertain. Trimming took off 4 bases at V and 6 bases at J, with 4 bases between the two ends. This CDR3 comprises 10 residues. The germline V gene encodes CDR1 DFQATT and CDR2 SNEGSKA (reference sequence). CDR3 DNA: TGCAGTGCTAAACTCAATGAGCAGTTCTTC. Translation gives CSAKLNEQFF.

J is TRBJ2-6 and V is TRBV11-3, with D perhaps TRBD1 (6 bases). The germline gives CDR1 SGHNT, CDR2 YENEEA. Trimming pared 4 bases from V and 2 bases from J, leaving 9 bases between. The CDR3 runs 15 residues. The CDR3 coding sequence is TGTGCCAGCAGCTCAGGGGCCACTGGGGCCAACGTCCTGACTTTC. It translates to CASSSGATGANVLTF.

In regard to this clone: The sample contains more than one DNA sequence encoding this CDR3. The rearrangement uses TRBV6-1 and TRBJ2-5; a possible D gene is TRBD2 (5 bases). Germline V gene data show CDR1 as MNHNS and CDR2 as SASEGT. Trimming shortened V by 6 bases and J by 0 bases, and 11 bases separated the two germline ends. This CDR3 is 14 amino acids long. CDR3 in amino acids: CASRQRGYQETQYF. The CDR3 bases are TGTGCCAGCAGGCAGCGAGGGTACCAAGAGACCCAGTACTTC.

CDR3 loop: CASSIGLAGARDTQYF. The CDR3 bases are TGTGCCAGTAGTATAGGACTAGCGGGAGCGAGAGATACGCAGTATTTT. The rearrangement joins TRBV19 to TRBJ2-3, with TRBD2 identical over 12 bases. The CDR3 is made up of 16 amino acids. Germline V gene sequence: CDR1 LNHDA, CDR2 SQIVND (reference sequence). Unmatched junction bases numbered 4, after V lost 1 base and J lost 5 bases.

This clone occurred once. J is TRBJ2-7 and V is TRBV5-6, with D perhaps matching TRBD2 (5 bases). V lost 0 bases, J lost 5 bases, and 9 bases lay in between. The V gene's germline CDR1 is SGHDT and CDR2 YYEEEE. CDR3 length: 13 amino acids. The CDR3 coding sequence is TGTGCCAGCAGCTTGGGAGGGTTCAACGAGCAGTACTTC. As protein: CASSLGGFNEQYF.

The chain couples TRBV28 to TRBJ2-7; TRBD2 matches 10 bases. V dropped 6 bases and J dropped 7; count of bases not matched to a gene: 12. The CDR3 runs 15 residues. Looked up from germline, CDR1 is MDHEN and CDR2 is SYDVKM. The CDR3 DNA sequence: TGTGCCAGCAGCCTACAACAGGGACTAGCGCCGGAGCAGTACTTC. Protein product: CASSLQQGLAPEQYF.

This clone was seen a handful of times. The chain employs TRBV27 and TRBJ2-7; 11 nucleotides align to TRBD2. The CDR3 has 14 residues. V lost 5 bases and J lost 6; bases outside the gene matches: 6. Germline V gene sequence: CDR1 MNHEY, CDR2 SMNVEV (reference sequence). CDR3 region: CASSKTSGASEQYF. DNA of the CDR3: TGTGCCAGCAGTAAGACTAGCGGGGCTTCCGAGCAGTACTTC.

The CDR3 spells CATSRGTENEALHF. CDR3 nucleotides: TGTGCCACCAGCAGAGGCACGGAGAATGAGGCCCTCCACTTT. This chain connects TRBV15 to TRBJ1-6; D remains unclear. This CDR3 is 14 amino acids long. Germline V gene lookup returns CDR1 LNHNV and CDR2 YYDKDF (reference sequence). Trimming removed 1 base at V and 14 bases at J, with 15 bases between.

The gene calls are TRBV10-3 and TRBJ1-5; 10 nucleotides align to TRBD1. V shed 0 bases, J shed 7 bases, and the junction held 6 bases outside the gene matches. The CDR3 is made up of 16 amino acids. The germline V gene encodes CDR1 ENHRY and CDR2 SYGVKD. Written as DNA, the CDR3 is TGTGCCATCAGTGAGTCGGGGACAGGGGTCGGGCAGCCCCAGCATTTT. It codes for CAISESGTGVGQPQHF.